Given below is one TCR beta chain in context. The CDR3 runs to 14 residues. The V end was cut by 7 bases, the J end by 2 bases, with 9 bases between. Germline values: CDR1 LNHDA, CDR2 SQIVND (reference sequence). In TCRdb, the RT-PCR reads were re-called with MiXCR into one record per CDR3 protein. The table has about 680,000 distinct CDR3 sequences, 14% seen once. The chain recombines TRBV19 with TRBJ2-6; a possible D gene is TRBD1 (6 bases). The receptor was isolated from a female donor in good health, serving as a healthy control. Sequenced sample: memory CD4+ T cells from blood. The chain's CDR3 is CASTNRAGANVLTF. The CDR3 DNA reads TGTGCCAGTACCAACAGGGCTGGGGCCAACGTCCTGACTTTC.